These 7 T cell receptor beta chains were sequenced from one sample in a study of identical twins. TCRdb reprocessed the 5' RACE reads via MiXCR and lists one record per CDR3 protein. The sample has some 560,000 distinct CDR3 sequences; just under 10% are singletons. These data were also filed under a second study, of yellow fever vaccine responses in identical twins.

Sequencing used PBMCs. The receptor set was obtained from a woman younger than 35 in good health.

J is TRBJ2-7 and V is TRBV4-3, with unresolved D. Germline CDR1 and CDR2: LGHNA and YSLEER. The CDR3 spans 12 residues. The V and J ends lost 1 base and 6 bases respectively, with 7 bases between them. The CDR3 here is CASSQAQGEQYF. The CDR3 coding sequence is TGCGCCAGCAGCCAAGCTCAAGGCGAGCAGTACTTC.

The V call is TRBV4-3, the J call TRBJ2-1; TRBD2 matches 7 bases. The ends lost 1 base at V and 1 base at J; junction bases unmatched: 4. The CDR3 contains 16 residues. The germline V gene has CDR1 LGHNA and CDR2 YSLEER. CDR3 in DNA: TGCGCCAGCAGCCAAGTTCTAGCGGAGTCCTACAATGAGCAGTTCTTC. Translated, it gives CASSQVLAESYNEQFF.

Ten or more counts support this clonotype. The CDR3 nucleotides are TGTGCCAGCAGCCGACCACAGCCCGGGGAGCTGTTTTTT. It codes for CASSRPQPGELFF. This rearrangement joins TRBV3-1 to TRBJ2-2; D unresolved. This CDR3 spans 13 amino acids. The V end lost 4 bases, the J end lost 6 bases, and 9 bases lay between the germline ends. The germline V gene encodes CDR1 LGHDT and CDR2 YNNKEL (reference sequence).

This clonotype was counted between two and nine times. V and J are TRBV5-5 and TRBJ1-5; no definite D call. The CDR3 totals 13 residues. Trimming removed 1 base at V and 3 bases at J, with 5 bases between. Germline CDR1 and CDR2: SGHKS and YYEKEE (reference sequence). The CDR3 DNA is TGTGCCAGCAGCTTGATAATCAATCAGCCCCAGCATTTT. Translated: CASSLIINQPQHF.

This clonotype was found many times. The J gene is TRBJ2-1, the V gene TRBV29-1, with 7 bases aligning to TRBD2. Germline V CDR1 and CDR2: SQVTM, ANQGSEA. This CDR3 spans 12 amino acids. V was clipped by 7 bases and J by 10 bases; unmatched bases: 10. The chain's CDR3 is CSAASQLAEQFF. The CDR3 region has the DNA TGCAGCGCCGCGAGCCAACTAGCGGAGCAGTTCTTC.

V is TRBV7-2 and J is TRBJ2-3; D is perhaps TRBD1 or TRBD2 (5 bases each). Looked up from germline, CDR1 is SGHTA and CDR2 is FQGNSA. The CDR3 is made up of 14 amino acids. Trimming took off 2 bases at V and 4 bases at J, with 10 bases between the two ends. Here the CDR3 DNA reads TGTGCCAGCAGCTTAATCGGGGCCTCAGATACGCAGTATTTT. This codes for CASSLIGASDTQYF.

In this sample, this clonotype turned up many times. This chain connects TRBV12-3 or TRBV12-4 to TRBJ2-4; the match to TRBD1 covers 11 bases. This CDR3 is built from 13 residues. The junction had 1 base not matched to a gene; V was cut back by 5 bases and J by 7 bases. CDR3 DNA sequence: TGTGCCAGCAGTAGGGACAGGGGGAACATTCAGTACTTC. Translation gives CASSRDRGNIQYF.